This T cell receptor beta chain was observed in a study of identifying expanded T cells in peripheral blood. Libraries were prepared by immunoSEQ multiplex PCR; TCRdb keeps only in-frame clonotypes and omits some of them. Among 55,000 to 60,000 clones listed, more than 70% were seen once. Comment on this clone: Its antigen remains unidentified.

Healthy donors had no documented immune events, such as infections, while sampled. Whole-study findings and limits: Approximately two-week clone count variance significantly increased as total template count grew. Technical replicates showed about 1.1 changed clones; roughly two weeks around 15; four weeks 19.

The specimen was blood. The source of this sequence is a person between 18 and 75 years old in good health.

The CDR3: CASSESGELVPEQYF. DNA of the CDR3: TGCGCCAGCAGTGAGTCGGGTGAACTTGTGCCTGAGCAGTACTTC. V is TRBV10-2 and J is TRBJ2-7; no clear D gene. Looked up from germline, CDR1 is WSHSY and CDR2 is SAAADI. Trimming stripped 0 bases from V and 7 bases from J, with 16 bases between. The CDR3 contains 15 residues.